The sample holds a few counts of the clone carrying this TCR beta chain. The antigen is unknown. This sample is part of a study of graft-versus-host responses after intestinal transplantation. Libraries were prepared by immunoSEQ multiplex PCR; TCRdb keeps only in-frame clonotypes and omits some of them. The table shows roughly 120,000 clones, with around 93% occurring only once. Trimming left V 3 bases short and J 8 bases short, with 12 bases between. Germline-derived CDR1 and CDR2 are MNHEY and SVGAGI. The CDR3 has 13 residues. The TCR comes from a human donor who received an intestinal transplant. The chain couples TRBV6-5 to TRBJ2-3; unclear D gene. The sequences come from unstimulated CD8+ T cells sorted from spleen or lymph node cells, collected before intestinal transplant. As DNA, the CDR3 is TGTGCCAGCAGTTATTCGGAGTCGGGTACGCAGTATTTT. Translating it yields CASSYSESGTQYF.